A selection of T cell receptor beta chains follows, all from one sample in a study of cytomegalovirus exposure and HLA in healthy donors. The protocol was immunoSEQ multiplex PCR, while the TCRdb copy is restricted to in-frame clones and leaves out a portion. The data show 150,000 or so clones, 65% to 70% seen once. The specimen sequenced was PBMCs. The origin of the receptors is a man aged 25-45 years in good health and CMV-seropositive. Each CDR3 is given with its conserved first and last residue. The D gene is left open where the match is weak. Clone size is given for some rows only: seen once, a few or many times, or a class if the clone is expanded.

D	size	V	J	CDR3	DNA
TRBD2	few	TRBV16	TRBJ2-2	CASSQSSGNGELFF	TGTGCCAGCAGCCAATCCAGCGGGAACGGGGAGCTGTTTTTT
-	-	TRBV11-3	TRBJ2-3	CASSLDASLASPDTQYF	TGTGCCAGCAGCTTAGATGCCTCCCTAGCGAGTCCAGATACGCAGTATTTT
-	-	TRBV10-1	TRBJ2-3	CASSGATDTQYF	TGCGCCAGCAGTGGGGCGACAGATACGCAGTATTTT
TRBD2	-	TRBV19	TRBJ2-3	CASMEYGLAGGLGTDTQYF	TGTGCCAGTATGGAGTATGGACTAGCGGGAGGCCTTGGCACAGATACGCAGTATTTT
-	few	TRBV30	TRBJ1-1	CAWSVRPHQGARTEAFF	TGTGCCTGGAGTGTACGACCCCACCAGGGCGCGAGGACTGAAGCTTTCTTT
-	-	TRBV19	TRBJ1-5	CASAREDQPQHF	TGTGCCAGCGCAAGAGAAGATCAGCCCCAGCATTTT
-	few	TRBV25-1	TRBJ1-4	CASSGGRGSEKLFF	TGTGCCAGCAGTGGGGGACGGGGGAGCGAAAAACTGTTTTTT
TRBD2	-	TRBV4-1	TRBJ2-7	CASSLSAGTSGTYEQYF	TGCGCCAGCAGCCTGAGCGCTGGGACTAGCGGGACGTACGAGCAGTACTTC
TRBD1	few	TRBV9	TRBJ2-1	CASSGGTGSYNEQFF	TGTGCCAGCAGCGGGGGGACAGGCTCCTACAATGAGCAGTTCTTC
-	-	TRBV18	TRBJ1-4	CASSPIEGTNEKLFF	TGTGCCAGCTCACCAATAGAGGGAACTAATGAAAAACTGTTTTTT
TRBD1	once	TRBV9	TRBJ2-2	CASSPSFQGQGMGTGELFF	TGTGCCAGCAGCCCGTCTTTTCAGGGACAGGGGATGGGCACCGGGGAGCTGTTTTTT
-	-	TRBV7-9	TRBJ2-7	CASSLVDQAGEQYF	TGTGCCAGCAGCTTAGTGGATCAGGCGGGCGAGCAGTACTTC
-	-	TRBV11-2	TRBJ1-5	CASSQNSNQPQHF	TGTGCCAGCAGCCAAAATAGCAATCAGCCCCAGCATTTT
TRBD1	-	TRBV4-2	TRBJ1-1	CASSQDQATGGTEAFF	TGTGCCAGCAGCCAAGATCAGGCGACAGGGGGGACTGAAGCTTTCTTT
TRBD2	-	TRBV7-9	TRBJ2-4	CASSAHREENIQYF	TGTGCCAGCAGCGCGCACCGGGAGGAAAACATTCAGTACTTC
TRBD2	-	TRBV9	TRBJ2-2	CASSASRTRNTGELFF	TGTGCCAGCAGCGCCTCCAGGACTAGGAACACCGGGGAGCTGTTTTTT
TRBD2	-	TRBV5-1	TRBJ2-1	CASLADSYNEQFF	TGCGCCAGCCTAGCGGACTCCTACAATGAGCAGTTCTTC
-	-	TRBV28	TRBJ2-7	CASSYSGYEQYF	TGTGCCAGCAGTTATTCGGGCTACGAGCAGTACTTC
TRBD1	-	TRBV5-6	TRBJ1-2	CATRGLGTAYGYTF	TGTGCCACCAGAGGCTTGGGGACAGCTTATGGCTACACCTTC
-	-	TRBV7-8	TRBJ2-1	CASRLQGNEQFF	TGTGCCAGCAGACTACAGGGCAATGAGCAGTTCTTC
TRBD1	-	TRBV28	TRBJ1-2	CASTAGGYGYTF	TGTGCCAGCACGGCAGGGGGCTATGGCTACACCTTC
TRBD2	-	TRBV19	TRBJ2-2	CASSTSSGSGELFF	TGTGCCAGTAGTACTTCAAGCGGGAGCGGGGAGCTGTTTTTT
TRBD1	-	TRBV11-2	TRBJ1-2	CASSSQGALGYTF	TGTGCCAGCAGTTCCCAGGGGGCCCTTGGCTACACCTTC
TRBD2	-	TRBV5-1	TRBJ2-3	CASRKSPLAGDTDTQYF	TGCGCCAGCAGGAAATCCCCACTAGCGGGCGACACAGATACGCAGTATTTT
TRBD2	-	TRBV10-3	TRBJ2-7	CASSYGLAGSYEQYF	TGTGCCAGCAGTTACGGACTAGCGGGCTCCTACGAGCAGTACTTC
-	-	TRBV7-9	TRBJ2-1	CSSSPTVRTETTLYEFF	TGTTCCAGCAGCCCGACGGTCAGGACAGAAACAACTCTCTATGAGTTCTTC
TRBD1	few	TRBV5-1	TRBJ1-1	CASSYGQGGTEAFF	TGCGCCAGCAGCTACGGACAGGGTGGCACTGAAGCTTTCTTT
-	-	TRBV10-3	TRBJ2-5	CAISESRGQIRETQYF	TGTGCCATCAGTGAGTCTAGGGGCCAGATCCGAGAGACCCAGTACTTC